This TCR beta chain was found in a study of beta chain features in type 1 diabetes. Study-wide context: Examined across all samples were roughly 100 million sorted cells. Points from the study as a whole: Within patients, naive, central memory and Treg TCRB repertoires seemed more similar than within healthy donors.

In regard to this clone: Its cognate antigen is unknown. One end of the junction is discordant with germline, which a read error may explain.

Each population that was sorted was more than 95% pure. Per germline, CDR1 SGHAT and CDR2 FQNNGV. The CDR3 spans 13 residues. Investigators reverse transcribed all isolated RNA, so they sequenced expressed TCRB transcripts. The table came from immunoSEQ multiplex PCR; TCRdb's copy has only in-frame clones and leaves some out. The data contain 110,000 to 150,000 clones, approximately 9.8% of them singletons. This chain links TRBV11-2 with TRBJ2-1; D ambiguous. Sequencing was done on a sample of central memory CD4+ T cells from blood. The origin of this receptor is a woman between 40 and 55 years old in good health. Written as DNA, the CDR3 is TGTGCCAGCAGCTCCAGGTCCTCCAATGAGCAGTTCTTC. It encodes CASSSRSSNEQFF.